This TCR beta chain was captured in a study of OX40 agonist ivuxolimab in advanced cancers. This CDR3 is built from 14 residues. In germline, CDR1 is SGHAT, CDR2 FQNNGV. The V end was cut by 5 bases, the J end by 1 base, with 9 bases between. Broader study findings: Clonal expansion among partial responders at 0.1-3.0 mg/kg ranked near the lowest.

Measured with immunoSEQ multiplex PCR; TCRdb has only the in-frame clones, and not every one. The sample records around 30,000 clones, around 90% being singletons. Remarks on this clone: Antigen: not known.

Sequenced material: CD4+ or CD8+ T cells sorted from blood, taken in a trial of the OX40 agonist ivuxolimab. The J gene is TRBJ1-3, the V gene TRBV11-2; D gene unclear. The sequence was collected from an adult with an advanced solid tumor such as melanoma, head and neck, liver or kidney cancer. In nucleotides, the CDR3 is TGTGCCAGCAGCCTTCTGCAGTCTGGAAACACCATATATTTT. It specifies CASSLLQSGNTIYF.